This T cell receptor beta chain was sequenced during a study of blood T cell repertoires in COVID-19. In the original workflow: Nucleated cell counts were estimated from reference gene primer amplification. Generated by immunoSEQ multiplex PCR, the TCRdb table keeps only in-frame clones and is missing some. V, J and clone size reflect that table, while D and trimming were determined from the DNA. The sample carries 100,000 or so clones, 84% recorded once. The TCR was taken from a man between 40 and 49 years old with active or convalescent COVID-19. The source material was peripheral blood.

The CDR3 spells CASSTIRDRSRPQHF. As DNA, the CDR3 is TGTGCCAGTAGTACCATCCGGGACAGGAGTCGGCCCCAGCATTTT. This chain connects TRBV19 to TRBJ1-5, with TRBD1 identical over 8 bases. The CDR3 extends over 15 amino acids. J lost 9 bases, V lost 4 bases, and 11 bases had no gene match. The germline V gene has CDR1 LNHDA and CDR2 SQIVND (reference sequence).